These T cell receptor beta chains were read from a single sample in a study of T cells in localized non-small cell lung cancer. Libraries were prepared by immunoSEQ multiplex PCR; TCRdb keeps only in-frame clonotypes and omits some of them. This sample carries some 5,000 clones, about 30% of them seen once, and the ten largest clones take approximately 9.7%. Sample: lung tumor tissue, taken before any cancer treatment. These receptors originate from a woman aged 40 to 75 with stage II squamous cell lung carcinoma. The CDR3 runs from the conserved cysteine through the conserved F or W. The order of the fields is CDR3 protein, CDR3 DNA, D gene, clone size, J gene, V gene. A D gene is named only where the DNA matches it firmly. Not every row has a clone size; where given, it reads once, few, many or a size class.

CASSPALRGSPLHF	TGTGCCAGCAGCCCGGCCCTAAGAGGTTCACCCCTCCACTTT	-	few	TRBJ1-6	TRBV11-3
CASSDAGTGLRSYNEQFF	TGTGCCAGCAGTGACGCCGGGACAGGTTTACGCTCCTACAATGAGCAGTTCTTC	TRBD1	-	TRBJ2-1	TRBV2
CATSGTATNEKLFF	TGTGCCACCTCCGGGACAGCAACTAATGAAAAACTGTTTTTT	TRBD1	-	TRBJ1-4	TRBV19
CAWKQAGGRGIQYF	TGTGCCTGGAAACAAGCGGGAGGGCGGGGCATTCAGTACTTC	TRBD2	once	TRBJ2-4	TRBV30
CASSLLGANTGELFF	TGCGCCAGCAGCTTACTAGGGGCGAACACCGGGGAGCTGTTTTTT	-	-	TRBJ2-2	TRBV5-1
CAIRSGKGGPEAFF	TGTGCCATCAGATCAGGGAAGGGGGGCCCTGAAGCTTTCTTT	-	few	TRBJ1-1	TRBV6-8
CASSDNPGQPQHF	TGTGCCAGCAGTGATAATCCAGGACAGCCCCAGCATTTT	-	medium-sized	TRBJ1-5	TRBV6-8
CASSADRGSADTQYF	TGTGCCAGCAGCGCCGACCGGGGGTCCGCAGATACGCAGTATTTT	-	few	TRBJ2-3	TRBV11-3
CAISGLAGGGEQYF	TGTGCCATCAGTGGACTAGCGGGAGGCGGCGAGCAGTACTTC	TRBD2	few	TRBJ2-7	TRBV6-8
CASSERTGGTEAFF	TGTGCCAGTAGTGAAAGGACAGGTGGGACTGAAGCTTTCTTT	TRBD1	-	TRBJ1-1	TRBV19
CASSASYGYTF	TGTGCCAGCAGTGCAAGCTATGGCTACACCTTC	-	-	TRBJ1-2	TRBV6-4
CASSPGTGFHEQFF	TGTGCCAGCTCACCCGGCACAGGGTTTCATGAGCAGTTCTTC	-	-	TRBJ2-1	TRBV18
CASSYRGGRLGNEQFF	TGTGCCAGCAGCTACAGGGGGGGAAGGTTGGGCAATGAGCAGTTCTTC	-	-	TRBJ2-1	TRBV14
CASSPVPASDNEQFF	TGTGCCAGCAGCCCAGTTCCCGCCAGCGACAATGAGCAGTTCTTC	-	-	TRBJ2-1	TRBV11-3
CASRWGQGNTGELFF	TGTGCCAGCAGATGGGGACAGGGAAACACCGGGGAGCTGTTTTTT	TRBD1	-	TRBJ2-2	TRBV28
CASSQEGRFYGYTF	TGCGCCAGCAGCCAAGAAGGCAGGTTCTATGGCTACACCTTC	-	few	TRBJ1-2	TRBV4-1
CASSPVGGTNEKLFF	TGTGCCAGTAGTCCCGTGGGGGGGACTAATGAAAAACTGTTTTTT	-	-	TRBJ1-4	TRBV19
CASSGLGGKSGEQYF	TGCGCCAGCAGCGGGCTCGGCGGGAAGTCGGGGGAGCAGTACTTC	-	medium-sized	TRBJ2-7	TRBV5-1
CAWSGRTLTDTQYF	TGTGCCTGGAGTGGGCGCACACTCACAGATACGCAGTATTTT	-	few	TRBJ2-3	TRBV30
CASLLPSGSSGGGEQFF	TGTGCCAGCTTACTGCCTAGCGGGAGTTCAGGTGGGGGTGAGCAGTTCTTC	TRBD2	few	TRBJ2-1	TRBV9
CASSPPGLAGREQYF	TGTGCCAGCTCACCTCCGGGGCTAGCGGGAAGAGAGCAGTACTTC	TRBD2	few	TRBJ2-7	TRBV18
CASSLVGLSGQSYGYTF	TGTGCCAGCAGCTTAGTCGGTTTGTCGGGACAGTCCTATGGCTACACCTTC	TRBD1	-	TRBJ1-2	TRBV11-3
CASSYNIGQGAYNEQFF	TGTGCCAGCAGTTATAATATAGGACAGGGAGCCTACAATGAGCAGTTCTTC	TRBD1	-	TRBJ2-1	TRBV6-8
CASRRDRPNTEAFF	TGTGCCAGCAGGAGGGACAGGCCGAACACTGAAGCTTTCTTT	TRBD1	-	TRBJ1-1	TRBV6-8
CASSYSVAGGPMSNEQFF	TGTGCCAGCAGTTACTCGGTTGCGGGAGGGCCTATGTCCAATGAGCAGTTCTTC	TRBD2	once	TRBJ2-1	TRBV6-8
CASSWGGTSKQFF	TGTGCCAGCAGCTGGGGTGGGACATCGAAGCAGTTCTTC	-	few	TRBJ2-1	TRBV7-1
CASSGTGGWYGYTF	TGTGCCAGCAGTGGAACAGGGGGATGGTATGGCTACACCTTC	TRBD1	few	TRBJ1-2	TRBV6-8
CASSQNRQGATGELFF	TGTGCCAGCAGTCAGAACCGACAGGGCGCCACCGGGGAGCTGTTTTTT	TRBD1	few	TRBJ2-2	TRBV6-8
CASTQGGASYNEQFF	TGTGCCAGCACCCAAGGGGGGGCCTCCTACAATGAGCAGTTCTTC	-	-	TRBJ2-1	TRBV28
CASSATLNNYGYTF	TGTGCCAGCAGTGCCACCCTAAATAACTATGGCTACACCTTC	-	-	TRBJ1-2	TRBV28
CASSVGTLGNTEAFF	TGTGCCAGCAGCGTAGGGACATTGGGGAACACTGAAGCTTTCTTT	-	few	TRBJ1-1	TRBV9
CASRQSVWETQYF	TGTGCCAGTAGGCAATCCGTCTGGGAGACCCAGTACTTC	-	-	TRBJ2-5	TRBV19
CASTIGGWQPQHF	TGTGCCAGTACCATTGGGGGCTGGCAGCCCCAGCATTTT	-	-	TRBJ1-5	TRBV19
CASSPPGASYNEQFF	TGTGCCAGCAGCCCCCCGGGGGCCTCCTACAATGAGCAGTTCTTC	-	few	TRBJ2-1	TRBV11-3
CASSLGSGSPHNEQFF	TGTGCCAGCAGCTTGGGTAGCGGGAGTCCCCACAATGAGCAGTTCTTC	TRBD2	few	TRBJ2-1	TRBV11-3
CASSLGGQGQASGEKLFF	TGCGCCAGCAGCTTGGGTGGGCAGGGTCAGGCGTCGGGGGAAAAACTGTTTTTT	-	few	TRBJ1-4	TRBV5-1
CASSLGEGTEAFF	TGTGCCAGCTCTTTGGGCGAGGGCACTGAAGCTTTCTTT	-	few	TRBJ1-1	TRBV6-8
CASSPRANEKLFF	TGTGCCAGCAGCCCGAGAGCTAATGAAAAACTGTTTTTT	-	medium-sized	TRBJ1-4	TRBV28
CAWRAPTGLDQPQHF	TGTGCCTGGAGGGCGCCGACAGGGCTTGATCAGCCCCAGCATTTT	TRBD1	few	TRBJ1-5	TRBV30
CASRVGSEKLFF	TGTGCCAGCAGGGTGGGTTCTGAAAAACTGTTTTTT	-	-	TRBJ1-4	TRBV28
CASSPGGGPSTDTQYF	TGTGCCAGCAGCCCCGGGGGGGGTCCTAGCACAGATACGCAGTATTTT	-	-	TRBJ2-3	TRBV8-2
CASSVQGRNEQFF	TGTGCCAGCAGCGTACAGGGTCGGAATGAGCAGTTCTTC	-	few	TRBJ2-1	TRBV28
CATSRDRGFAGNTIYF	TGTGCCACCAGCAGAGATAGAGGGTTCGCTGGAAACACCATATATTTT	-	few	TRBJ1-3	TRBV15
CASSPEDGAGDTQYF	TGCGCCAGCAGCCCGGAAGACGGGGCCGGGGATACGCAGTATTTT	-	-	TRBJ2-3	TRBV5-1
CSVTAAQETQYF	TGCAGCGTAACAGCGGCCCAAGAGACCCAGTACTTC	-	-	TRBJ2-5	TRBV29-1
CASSEDGQPQHF	TGTGCCAGCAGTGAAGACGGTCAGCCCCAGCATTTT	-	-	TRBJ1-5	TRBV2
CASTVQTQGNEQFF	TGCGCCAGCACCGTACAAACTCAGGGGAATGAGCAGTTCTTC	-	-	TRBJ2-1	TRBV5-1
CASSSQGTGGYEQYF	TGTGCCAGCTCATCTCAAGGGACAGGGGGGTACGAGCAGTACTTC	TRBD1	-	TRBJ2-7	TRBV18
CASSYGRDQPQHF	TGTGCCAGCAGTTACGGCAGGGATCAGCCCCAGCATTTT	-	-	TRBJ1-5	TRBV6-8
CATSRWDYQSNEQFF	TGTGCCACCAGCAGATGGGACTACCAGAGCAATGAGCAGTTCTTC	TRBD2	few	TRBJ2-1	TRBV15
CASSLDRRVNSYNSPLHF	TGTGCCAGCAGTTTGGACAGGAGGGTAAACTCCTATAATTCACCCCTCCACTTT	TRBD1	-	TRBJ1-6	TRBV28
CAISESLGMNTEAFF	TGTGCCATCAGTGAGTCGTTAGGAATGAACACTGAAGCTTTCTTT	-	few	TRBJ1-1	TRBV10-3
CASSQSSGLAGSSYEQYF	TGCGCCAGCAGTCAATCTAGCGGACTAGCGGGAAGCTCCTACGAGCAGTACTTC	TRBD2	-	TRBJ2-7	TRBV23-1